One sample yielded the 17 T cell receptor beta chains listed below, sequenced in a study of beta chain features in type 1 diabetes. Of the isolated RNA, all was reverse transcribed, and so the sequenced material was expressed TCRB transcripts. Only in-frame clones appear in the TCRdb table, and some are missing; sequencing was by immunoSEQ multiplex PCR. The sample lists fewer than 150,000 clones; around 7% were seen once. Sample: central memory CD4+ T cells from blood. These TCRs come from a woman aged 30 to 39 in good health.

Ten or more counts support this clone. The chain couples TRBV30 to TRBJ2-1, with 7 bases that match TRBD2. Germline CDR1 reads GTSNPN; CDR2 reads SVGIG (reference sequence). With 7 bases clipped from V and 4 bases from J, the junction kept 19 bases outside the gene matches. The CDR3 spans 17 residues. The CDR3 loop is CASRLVAGLVSYNEQFF. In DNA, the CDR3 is TGTGCCTCTAGACTCGTCGCCGGACTAGTGTCATACAATGAGCAGTTCTTC.

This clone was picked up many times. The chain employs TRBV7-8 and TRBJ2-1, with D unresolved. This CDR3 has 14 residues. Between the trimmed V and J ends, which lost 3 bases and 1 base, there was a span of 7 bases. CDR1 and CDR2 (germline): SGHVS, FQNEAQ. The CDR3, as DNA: TGTGCCAGCAGCTTTGGTGAGTCCTACAATGAGCAGTTCTTC. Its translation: CASSFGESYNEQFF.

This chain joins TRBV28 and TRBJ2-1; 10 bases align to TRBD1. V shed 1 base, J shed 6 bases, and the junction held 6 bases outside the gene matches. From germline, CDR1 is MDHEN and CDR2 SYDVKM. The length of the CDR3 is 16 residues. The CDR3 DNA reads TGTGCCAGCAGTTTATTTGGGACAGGGGTCGGCAATGAGCAGTTCTTC. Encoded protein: CASSLFGTGVGNEQFF.

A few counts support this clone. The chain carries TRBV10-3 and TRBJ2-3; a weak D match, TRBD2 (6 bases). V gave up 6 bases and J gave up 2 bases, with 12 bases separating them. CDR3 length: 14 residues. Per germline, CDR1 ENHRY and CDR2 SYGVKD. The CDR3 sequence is CAIRTGVDTDTQYF. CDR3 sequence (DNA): TGTGCCATCAGGACGGGAGTAGACACAGATACGCAGTATTTT.

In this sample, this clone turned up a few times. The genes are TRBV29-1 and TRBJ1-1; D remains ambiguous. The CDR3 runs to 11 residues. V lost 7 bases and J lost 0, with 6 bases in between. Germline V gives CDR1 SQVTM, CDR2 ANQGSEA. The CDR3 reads CSGLMNTEAFF. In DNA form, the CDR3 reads TGCAGCGGACTCATGAACACTGAAGCTTTCTTT. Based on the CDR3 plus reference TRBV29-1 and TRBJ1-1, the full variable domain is SAVISQKPSRDICQRGTSLTIQCQVDSQVTMMFWYRQQPGQSLTLIATANQGSEATYESGFVIDKFPISRPNLTFSTLTVSNMSPEDSSIYLCSGLMNTEAFFGQGTRLTVV.

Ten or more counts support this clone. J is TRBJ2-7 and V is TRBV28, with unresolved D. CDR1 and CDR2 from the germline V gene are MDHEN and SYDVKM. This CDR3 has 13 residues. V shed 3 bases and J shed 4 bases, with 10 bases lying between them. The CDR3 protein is CASSFTYLYEQYF. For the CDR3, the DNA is TGTGCCAGCAGTTTCACCTACTTGTACGAGCAGTACTTC.

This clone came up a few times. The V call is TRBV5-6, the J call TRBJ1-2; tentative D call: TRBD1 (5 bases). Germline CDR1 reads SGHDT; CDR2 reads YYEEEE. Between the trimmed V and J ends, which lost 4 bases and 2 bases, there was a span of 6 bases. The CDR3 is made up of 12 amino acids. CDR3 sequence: CASSDRNYGYTF. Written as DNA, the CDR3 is TGTGCCAGCAGCGACAGAAACTATGGCTACACCTTC.

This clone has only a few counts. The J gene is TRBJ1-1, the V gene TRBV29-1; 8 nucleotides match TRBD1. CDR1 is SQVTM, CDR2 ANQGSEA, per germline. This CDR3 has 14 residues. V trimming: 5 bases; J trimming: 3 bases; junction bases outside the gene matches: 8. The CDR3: CSVHRGQGDTEAFF. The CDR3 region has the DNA TGCAGCGTTCACCGAGGACAGGGTGACACTGAAGCTTTCTTT. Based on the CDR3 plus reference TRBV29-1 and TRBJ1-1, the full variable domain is SAVISQKPSRDICQRGTSLTIQCQVDSQVTMMFWYRQQPGQSLTLIATANQGSEATYESGFVIDKFPISRPNLTFSTLTVSNMSPEDSSIYLCSVHRGQGDTEAFFGQGTRLTVV.

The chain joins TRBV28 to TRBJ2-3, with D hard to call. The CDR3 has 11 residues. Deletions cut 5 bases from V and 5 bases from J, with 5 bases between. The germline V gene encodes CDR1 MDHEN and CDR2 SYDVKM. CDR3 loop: CASSLGDTQYF. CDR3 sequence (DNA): TGTGCCAGCAGTCTAGGAGATACGCAGTATTTT.

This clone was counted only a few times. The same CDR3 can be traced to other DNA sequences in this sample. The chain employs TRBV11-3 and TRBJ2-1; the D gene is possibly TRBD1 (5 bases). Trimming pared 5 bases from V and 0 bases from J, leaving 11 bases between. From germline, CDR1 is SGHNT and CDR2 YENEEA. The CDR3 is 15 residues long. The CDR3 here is CASSPQVSSYNEQFF. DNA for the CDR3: TGTGCCAGCAGCCCACAGGTCAGCTCCTACAATGAGCAGTTCTTC.

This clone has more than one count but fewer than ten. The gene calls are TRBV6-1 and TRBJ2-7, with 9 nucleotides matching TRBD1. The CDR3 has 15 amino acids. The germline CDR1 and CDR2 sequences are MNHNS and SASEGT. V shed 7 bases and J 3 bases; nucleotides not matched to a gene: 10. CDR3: CASTSPTGGGYEQYF. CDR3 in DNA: TGTGCCAGCACCTCCCCGACAGGGGGAGGCTACGAGCAGTACTTC.

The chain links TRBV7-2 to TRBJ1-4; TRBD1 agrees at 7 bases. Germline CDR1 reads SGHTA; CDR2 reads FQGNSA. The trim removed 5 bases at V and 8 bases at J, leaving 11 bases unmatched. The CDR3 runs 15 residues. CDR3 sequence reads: CASSTRQGRGEKLFF. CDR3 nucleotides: TGTGCCAGCAGCACAAGACAGGGCCGGGGGGAAAAACTGTTTTTT. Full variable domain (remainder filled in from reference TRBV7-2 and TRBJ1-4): GAGVSQSPSNKVTEKGKDVELRCDPISGHTALYWYRQSLGQGLEFLIYFQGNSAPDKSGLPSDRFSAERTGGSVSTLTIQRTQQEDSAVYLCASSTRQGRGEKLFFGSGTQLSVL.

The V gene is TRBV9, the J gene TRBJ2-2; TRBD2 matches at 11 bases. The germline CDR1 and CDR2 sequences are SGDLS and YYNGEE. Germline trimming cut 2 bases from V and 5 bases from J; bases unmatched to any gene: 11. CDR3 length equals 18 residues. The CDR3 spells CASSVDNSGRDRTGELFF. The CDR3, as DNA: TGTGCCAGCAGCGTGGATAATAGCGGGAGGGATCGAACCGGGGAGCTGTTTTTT.

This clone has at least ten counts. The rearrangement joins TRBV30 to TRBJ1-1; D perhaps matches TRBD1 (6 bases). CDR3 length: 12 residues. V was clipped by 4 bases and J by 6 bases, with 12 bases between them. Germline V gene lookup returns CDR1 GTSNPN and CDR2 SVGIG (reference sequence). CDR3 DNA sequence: TGTGCCTGGATACAAGACAGGCCTGAAGCTTTCTTT. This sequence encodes CAWIQDRPEAFF.

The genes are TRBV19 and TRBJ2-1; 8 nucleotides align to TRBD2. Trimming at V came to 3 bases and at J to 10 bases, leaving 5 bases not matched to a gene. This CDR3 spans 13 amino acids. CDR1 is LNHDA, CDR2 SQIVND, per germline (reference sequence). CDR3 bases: TGTGCCAGTAGTATTCAAGCGGGAGCGGAGCAGTTCTTC. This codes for CASSIQAGAEQFF.

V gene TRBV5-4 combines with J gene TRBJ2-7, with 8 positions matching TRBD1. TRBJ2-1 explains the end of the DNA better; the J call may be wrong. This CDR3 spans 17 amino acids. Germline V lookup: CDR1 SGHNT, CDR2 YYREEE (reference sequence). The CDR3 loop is CASMRGRGQKSYNEQFF. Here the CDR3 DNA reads TGTGCCAGCATGCGGGGCAGGGGGCAGAAATCCTACAATGAGCAGTTCTTC.

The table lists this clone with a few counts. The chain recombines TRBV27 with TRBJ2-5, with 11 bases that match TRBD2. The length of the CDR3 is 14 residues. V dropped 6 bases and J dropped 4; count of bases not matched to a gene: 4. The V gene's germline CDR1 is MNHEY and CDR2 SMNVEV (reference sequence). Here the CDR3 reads CASRLAGVGETQYF. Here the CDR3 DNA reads TGTGCCAGCAGACTAGCGGGAGTTGGAGAGACCCAGTACTTC.